This TCR beta chain comes out of a study of T cells in Graves' hyperthyroidism and ophthalmopathy. Study-wide points: The model's output predicted ophthalmopathy at a median of about 5.9 months prior to onset.

Patients were excluded because of uncontrolled infection, other autoimmune disease, pregnancy or lactation. Clinical symptoms, serum thyroxine and TRAb, thyroid ultrasound and orbital computed tomography together formed the diagnostic basis. The V and J ends lost 3 bases and 8 bases respectively, with 13 bases between them. Germline assignment: CDR1 SGHTA and CDR2 FQGNSA. The CDR3 covers 14 residues. Amplification targeted TCR beta CDR3 regions from RNA transcripts. HTBI primers were used for first-round RT-PCR of the TCR CDR3. MiXCR, run by TCRdb on the multiplex PCR reads, gives a single entry per CDR3 protein. The sample holds about 580,000 distinct CDR3 sequences, roughly 13% seen once. This clonotype occurred many times. Its antigen is currently unknown.

What was sequenced was blood. The source is a woman younger than 45 with Graves' hyperthyroidism that later progressed to Graves' ophthalmopathy. This chain joins TRBV7-2 and TRBJ1-4; D unclear. CDR3 loop: CASSFLGHGEKLFF. The DNA for the CDR3 is TGTGCCAGCAGCTTTCTAGGGCATGGGGAAAAACTGTTTTTT.